This TCR beta chain was profiled in a study of T-cell reconstitution after alpha-beta-depleted transplantation in children. Using unique molecular identifiers, the investigators prepared the TCRbeta library. TCRdb called the PCR reads again in MiXCR, with one record for every CDR3 protein. The sample contains fewer than 700,000 distinct CDR3 sequences, approximately 22% of which appear only once. Study conclusions and caveats: Surviving recipient T cells and thymic progenitors accounted for the high day-60 TCRbeta diversity observed in some patients. Newly produced T cells mostly accounted for T-cell counts and diversity one year post-transplant. Several hundred expanded graft clones reportedly were the source of alpha-beta T cells about two months after transplant.

In its sample, this clonotype was seen a few times. Its specificity is not known. V was trimmed by 5 bases and J by 4 bases, leaving 12 bases between them. Germline CDR1 reads SGHNT; CDR2 reads YENEEA. The CDR3 covers 15 residues. Sequencing used PBMCs, mostly from graft donor cells, obtained 360 days after TCRalphabeta/CD19-depleted stem cell transplant. This clonotype was sampled from a boy younger than two who had a stem cell transplant for acute myeloid leukemia, so the T cells may come from the graft donor. The rearrangement joins TRBV11-3 to TRBJ2-6; maybe TRBD1 (6 bases). The CDR3 sequence is CASSPRTAGANVLTF. In nucleotides, the CDR3 is TGTGCCAGCAGCCCGCGGACAGCCGGGGCCAACGTCCTGACTTTC.